The rows below give T cell receptor beta chains drawn from one sample of a study of monozygotic twins with inflammatory bowel disease. TCRdb re-called the 5' RACE reads; every CDR3 protein appears as one record, without DNA. The sample's table shows approximately 330,000 distinct CDR3 sequences. Sequenced: blood. The receptors stem from a human donor with ulcerative colitis or Crohn's disease, or a healthy co-twin of an affected twin (not recorded which). CDR3s include the opening cysteine and the closing phenylalanine or tryptophan.

TRBV12-3/TRBV12-4	TRBJ2-5	CASSLRQNQETQYF
TRBV20-1	TRBJ2-7	CSARPLAVYEQYF
TRBV20-1	TRBJ1-2	CSARAGHYGYTF
TRBV4-3	TRBJ2-7	CASSWEWGSSASSYEQYF
TRBV6-2/TRBV6-3	TRBJ1-1	CASTSFQTAMNTEAFF
TRBV4-3	TRBJ2-1	CASSQDTSRNNNEQFF
TRBV6-2/TRBV6-3	TRBJ1-1	CASRSWQGLIFEAFF
TRBV7-8	TRBJ2-7	CASSLDGESYEQYF
TRBV28	TRBJ1-2	CASSLLDDGYTF
TRBV5-5	TRBJ2-4	CASSFQPGQGTKRHIQYF
TRBV5-1	TRBJ2-2	CASSGGTVTANTGELFF
TRBV5-1	TRBJ2-1	CASSLGTSGSLVFF
TRBV4-3	TRBJ2-3	CASRLGQGTTTDTQYF
TRBV30	TRBJ1-3	CAWSGQGGDTIYF
TRBV5-1	TRBJ1-2	CASSLAPGGGYGYTF
TRBV20-1	TRBJ2-5	CSASSAVGRETQYF
TRBV9	TRBJ1-6	CASSPGQGSSYNSPLHF
TRBV12-3/TRBV12-4	TRBJ2-5	CASSLVGLQQETQYF
TRBV20-1	TRBJ2-2	CSTTGGVTGELFF
TRBV7-2	TRBJ1-3	CASSPRARSGNTIYF
TRBV5-1	TRBJ1-1	CASRGRNTEAFF
TRBV20-1	TRBJ2-1	CSAGDPRYNEQFF
TRBV23-1	TRBJ2-7	CASGLRDTSHYEQYF
TRBV30	TRBJ2-5	CAWSVSAETQYF
TRBV6-2/TRBV6-3	TRBJ2-7	CASSYEGSGTTTGEQYF